This TCR beta chain emerged from a study of molecular identifiers for immune sequencing clone quantification. On this clonotype: Sequence at one end of the junction differs from germline and may be a read error.

Via MiXCR, TCRdb re-called the PCR reads, giving one row per CDR3 protein. The sample records over 550,000 distinct CDR3 sequences, about 25% being singletons. The sample comprised naive CD8+ T cells from blood, with Jurkat cell RNA spiked in. Subset meaning: FACS-sorted CD8+CD4-CCR7+CD45RA+ naive T cells. The sequence derives from a human donor in good health. Some libraries in this study had Jurkat cell RNA spiked in.

CDR3 amino acids: CANSLTRGAWEQYF. DNA of the CDR3: TGTGCCAACAGTTTAACTCGGGGGGCGTGGGAGCAGTACTTC. The chain combines TRBV27 with TRBJ2-7; possible D gene TRBD2, 7 bases. Germline CDR1 is MNHEY and CDR2 is SMNVEV (reference sequence). The CDR3 contains 14 residues.